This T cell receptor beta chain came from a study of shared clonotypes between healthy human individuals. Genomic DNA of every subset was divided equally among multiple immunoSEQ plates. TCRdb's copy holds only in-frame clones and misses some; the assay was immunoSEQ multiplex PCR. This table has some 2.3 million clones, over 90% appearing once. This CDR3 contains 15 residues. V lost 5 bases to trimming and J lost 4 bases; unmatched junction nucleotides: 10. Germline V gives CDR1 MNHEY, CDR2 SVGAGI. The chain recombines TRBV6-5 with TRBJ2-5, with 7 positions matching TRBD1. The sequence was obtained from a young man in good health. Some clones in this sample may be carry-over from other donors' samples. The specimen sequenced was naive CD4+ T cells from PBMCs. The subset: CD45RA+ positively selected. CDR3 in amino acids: CASSKTGVPRETQYF. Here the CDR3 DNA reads TGTGCCAGCAGTAAAACAGGGGTGCCTCGAGAGACCCAGTACTTC.